The source of this T cell receptor (beta chain) is a study of cytomegalovirus exposure and HLA in healthy donors. Whole-study results and caveats: Usually a TCR sequence was rare, but some public TCRs were found in many donors.

Vbeta (60) and Jbeta (13) primers were used in the PCR. Produced via immunoSEQ multiplex PCR; TCRdb's table is partial and in-frame only. The sample has hundreds of thousands of clones, 70% to 85% seen once. A word on this clone: Its specificity is not known.

There are 14 residues in the CDR3. V gave up 2 bases and J gave up 1 base, with 8 bases separating them. Germline V gives CDR1 SEHNR, CDR2 FQNEAQ (reference sequence). The sample comprised PBMCs. The V gene is TRBV7-9, the J gene TRBJ1-1; D perhaps matches TRBD1 (5 bases). The clonotype comes from a woman in her fifties or sixties in good health and CMV-seropositive. The DNA of the CDR3 is TGTGCCAGCAGCTTAAATCAGGGGAACACTGAAGCTTTCTTT. Translating gives CASSLNQGNTEAFF.